The next 11 T cell receptor beta chains were all read from a single sample in a study of T cell responses to AZD1222 COVID-19 vaccine listed by TCRdb under 2021. The time point tag for this specimen amounts to: about 28 days (+/-7) after the second vaccine dose. Libraries were prepared through the immunoSEQ multiplex PCR assay. TCRdb took this table from immuneACCESS and kept in-frame rearrangements with V and J called. Such tables lack part of the clones; where checked against another copy, unresolved V genes explain under half of the gap, and the rest is unexplained. This sample holds roughly 150,000 clones; 90% were observed only once. The ten largest clones take up approximately 1.6% of the sample. Sequences were derived from peripheral blood, sampled 28 days after the second AZD1222 dose. These receptors were collected from an adult who received the AZD1222 COVID-19 vaccine.

The CDR3, as DNA: TGTGCCAGCAGTCCAGGGGTCTACGAGCAGTACTTC. This translates into CASSPGVYEQYF. This chain uses TRBV6-5 with TRBJ2-7; perhaps TRBD1 as D (6 bases). From germline, CDR1 is MNHEY and CDR2 SVGAGI. The V end was cut by 5 bases, the J end by 3 bases, with 8 bases between. The CDR3 spans 12 residues.

The V and J genes are TRBV4-1 and TRBJ1-1; D call uncertain. The CDR3 totals 14 residues. The V gene lost 4 bases and the J gene lost 4 bases, with 13 bases spanning the gap. Germline loops: CDR1 MGHRA, CDR2 YSYEKL. The CDR3 DNA reads TGCGCCAGCAGCCTTTATTGGGGAGGCACTGAAGCTTTCTTT. It translates to CASSLYWGGTEAFF.

The chain joins TRBV12-3 or TRBV12-4 to TRBJ2-7; weak D call: TRBD1 (6 bases). There are 12 residues in the CDR3. Trimming removed 3 bases at V and 5 bases at J, with 8 bases between. In DNA, the CDR3 is TGTGCCAGCAGTTTGCAGGGGAACGAGCAGTACTTC. It codes for CASSLQGNEQYF.

This clone was found once. This chain connects TRBV28 to TRBJ2-2; 8 bases align to TRBD2. Germline lookup yields CDR1 MDHEN and CDR2 SYDVKM. The trim removed 7 bases at V and 2 bases at J, leaving 6 bases unmatched. The CDR3 extends over 15 amino acids. The CDR3 spells CASKVGLVNTGELFF. The DNA of the CDR3 is TGTGCCAGCAAGGTGGGACTAGTCAACACCGGGGAGCTGTTTTTT.

V is TRBV4-1 and J is TRBJ2-7; D is tentatively TRBD1 or TRBD2 (5 bases each). The CDR3 covers 15 residues. The V gene's germline CDR1 is MGHRA and CDR2 YSYEKL. Trimming pared 1 base from V and 0 bases from J, leaving 10 bases between. The CDR3 is CASSQVRDRSYEQYF. The DNA of the CDR3 is TGCGCCAGCAGCCAAGTGAGGGACCGCTCCTACGAGCAGTACTTC.

The chain employs TRBV11-3 and TRBJ2-5; 9 bases map to TRBD1. The CDR3 extends over 15 amino acids. V gave up 1 base and J gave up 1 base; unmatched junction bases: 1. Germline loops: CDR1 SGHNT, CDR2 YENEEA. The CDR3 coding sequence is TGTGCCAGCAGCTTAGGGACAGGGGCCCAAGAGACCCAGTACTTC. This gives the protein CASSLGTGAQETQYF.

V gene TRBV4-2 combines with J gene TRBJ1-1, with TRBD1 matching 8 bases. CDR3 length equals 15 residues. The V segment lost 4 bases and the J segment 6 bases; nucleotides outside the gene matches: 10. CDR1 and CDR2 from the germline V gene are LGHNA and YNFKEQ. In DNA, the CDR3 is TGTGCCAGCAGCCCGAACGACGACAGGGGCTCTGAAGCTTTCTTT. This translates into CASSPNDDRGSEAFF.

Notes on this clone: A read error may produce the germline difference seen at one junction end. The J gene is TRBJ2-7, the V gene TRBV11-1; TRBD2 matches 7 bases. Germline assignment: CDR1 SGHAT and CDR2 FQDESV (reference sequence). The CDR3 extends over 14 amino acids. The CDR3 sequence is CASSLAVAGSLKNF. CDR3 nucleotide sequence: TGTGCCAGCAGCTTAGCGGTAGCGGGCTCCCTTAAGAACTTC.

The J gene is TRBJ2-1, the V gene TRBV6-5; a possible D gene is TRBD1 (5 bases). The CDR3 is 14 amino acids. CDR1 and CDR2 (germline): MNHEY, SVGAGI. Trimming stripped 6 bases from V and 1 base from J, with 10 bases between. The CDR3 region has the DNA TGTGCCAGCAGATTCAGGGAATCCTACAATGAGCAGTTCTTC. Translated, it gives CASRFRESYNEQFF.

The chain joins TRBV5-5 to TRBJ1-5; D is possibly TRBD1 (6 bases). The CDR3 loop spans 15 amino acids. The germline V gene encodes CDR1 SGHKS and CDR2 YYEKEE (reference sequence). V lost 4 bases and J lost 7, with 18 bases in between. The CDR3 coding sequence is TGTGCCAGCAGCCCCGGGGCGGGGGCGAGGCAGCCCCAGCATTTT. Residues: CASSPGAGARQPQHF.

This chain uses TRBV18 with TRBJ2-1; 7 bases are shared with TRBD2. The length of the CDR3 is 19 residues. V was clipped by 2 bases and J by 0 bases; unmatched bases: 13. Germline CDR1 reads KGHSH; CDR2 reads LQKENI. The CDR3 here is CASSPSEWRRTSSYNEQFF. In DNA, the CDR3 is TGTGCCAGCTCACCATCGGAGTGGCGGAGGACTAGCTCCTACAATGAGCAGTTCTTC.